One sample yielded the 15 T cell receptor beta chains listed below, sequenced in a study of cytomegalovirus exposure and HLA in healthy donors. A multiplex PCR was run with 60 Vbeta primers and 13 Jbeta primers. The protocol was immunoSEQ multiplex PCR, while the TCRdb copy is restricted to in-frame clones and leaves out a portion. The sample consists of around 89,000 clones, over 70% of them appearing once. Input material: PBMCs. Receptors originate from a middle-aged man in good health and CMV-seronegative.

This chain links TRBV4-2 with TRBJ2-7, with 7 nucleotides matching TRBD1. J gave up 5 bases and V 6 bases, and 13 bases lay outside the gene matches. Per the germline V gene, CDR1 is LGHNA and CDR2 is YNFKEQ. CDR3 length: 15 residues. For the CDR3, the DNA is TGTGCCAGCAGGGAAGTTGGGACAGTTTCCAACGAGCAGTACTTC. Its translation is CASREVGTVSNEQYF.

V usage is TRBV4-3 and J usage is TRBJ2-3; 7 positions match TRBD2. With 0 bases clipped from V and 4 bases from J, the junction kept 13 bases outside the gene matches. Germline values: CDR1 LGHNA, CDR2 YSLEER. The CDR3 length is 18 residues. The CDR3 sequence: CASSQEEVGRGGADTQYF. The CDR3 DNA is TGCGCCAGCAGCCAAGAAGAGGTGGGGCGGGGAGGGGCAGATACGCAGTATTTT.

The CDR3 DNA reads as TGCGCCAGCAGCCTACAATCAGCGGGGGTCTACGAGCAGTACTTC. This encodes CASSLQSAGVYEQYF. This chain uses TRBV4-1 with TRBJ2-7, with 8 bases that match TRBD2. From germline, CDR1 is MGHRA and CDR2 YSYEKL. This CDR3 is built from 15 residues. Trimming at V came to 4 bases and at J to 3 bases, leaving 8 bases not matched to a gene.

The chain couples TRBV7-2 to TRBJ2-7; the D gene is possibly TRBD1 (5 bases). The CDR3 extends over 13 amino acids. The V end lost 1 base, the J end lost 5 bases, and 9 bases lay between the germline ends. Germline CDR1 is SGHTA and CDR2 is FQGNSA. CDR3 amino acids: CASSLVQGDEQYF. DNA of the CDR3: TGTGCCAGCAGCTTAGTGCAGGGCGACGAGCAGTACTTC. The complete variable domain, with remaining parts taken from reference TRBV7-2 and TRBJ2-7, reads GAGVSQSPSNKVTEKGKDVELRCDPISGHTALYWYRQSLGQGLEFLIYFQGNSAPDKSGLPSDRFSAERTGGSVSTLTIQRTQQEDSAVYLCASSLVQGDEQYFGPGTRLTVT.

V is TRBV5-4 and J is TRBJ1-2; the D gene is possibly TRBD1 (6 bases). Germline V gene sequence: CDR1 SGHNT, CDR2 YYREEE (reference sequence). This CDR3 has 15 amino acids. Deletions cut 0 bases from V and 8 bases from J, with 17 bases between. The CDR3 sequence is CASSLALQGSWGYTF. In DNA, the CDR3 is TGTGCCAGCAGCTTGGCCCTCCAGGGGAGTTGGGGCTACACCTTC.

This chain connects TRBV7-2 to TRBJ2-7; TRBD1 matches 9 bases. Germline-derived CDR1 and CDR2 are SGHTA and FQGNSA. CDR3 size: 15 residues. After removal of 5 bases from V and 4 bases from J, the junction contained 9 bases not matched to a gene. This chain's CDR3 is CASSKGQGGAYEQYF. CDR3 nucleotides: TGTGCCAGCAGCAAGGGACAGGGAGGGGCTTACGAGCAGTACTTC.

The genes are TRBV5-1 and TRBJ2-7; 7 bases fit TRBD1. CDR1 SGHRS and CDR2 YFSETQ come from the germline V gene. V was clipped by 1 base and J by 3 bases; unmatched bases: 1. This CDR3 region has 13 residues. The chain's CDR3 is CASSLRDSYEQYF. In DNA form, the CDR3 reads TGCGCCAGCAGCTTGCGGGACAGCTACGAGCAGTACTTC.

The V and J genes are TRBV30 and TRBJ1-1; D unclear. The germline CDR1 and CDR2 sequences are GTSNPN and SVGIG (reference sequence). The CDR3 extends over 13 amino acids. V was shortened by 4 bases and J by 0 bases, with 9 bases between the two germline ends. For the CDR3, the DNA is TGTGCCTGGACCCCCTACGTGAACACTGAAGCTTTCTTT. Amino acid sequence: CAWTPYVNTEAFF.

This chain connects TRBV9 to TRBJ1-2, with D possibly TRBD1 on 6 matching bases. CDR3 length: 13 residues. The ends were cut back, 0 bases at V and 6 bases at J, with 9 bases in the middle. The germline gives CDR1 SGDLS, CDR2 YYNGEE. CDR3 coding DNA: TGTGCCAGCAGCGTAGCCAGGGGCGATGGCTACACCTTC. Amino acid sequence: CASSVARGDGYTF.

The rearrangement links TRBV15 to TRBJ2-5; no clear D gene. CDR1 and CDR2 (germline): LNHNV, YYDKDF (reference sequence). Deletions cut 0 bases from V and 5 bases from J, with 13 bases between. The CDR3 runs to 15 residues. DNA of the CDR3: TGTGCCACCAGCAGAGAGCAACAGTATCCGGAGACCCAGTACTTC. Amino acid sequence: CATSREQQYPETQYF.

The chain recombines TRBV28 with TRBJ1-3; D call uncertain. The CDR3 is made up of 13 amino acids. Deletions cut 8 bases from V and 0 bases from J, with 8 bases between. Germline V gives CDR1 MDHEN, CDR2 SYDVKM. The CDR3 region is CASADTSGNTIYF. As DNA, the CDR3 is TGTGCCAGCGCAGATACCTCTGGAAACACCATATATTTT. The full variable domain, completed using reference TRBV28 and TRBJ1-3, is DVKVTQSSRYLVKRTGEKVFLECVQDMDHENMFWYRQDPGLGLRLIYFSYDVKMKEKGDIPEGYSVSREKKERFSLILESASTNQTSMYLCASADTSGNTIYFGEGSWLTVV.

This clone was found a few times. CDR3 bases: TGCGCCAGCAGGAAGGAGACGGGACAGTGGGAAAAACTGTTTTTT. Translation: CASRKETGQWEKLFF. The genes are TRBV5-1 and TRBJ1-4, with 7 bases lining up with TRBD1. J lost 8 bases, V lost 5 bases, and 12 bases had no gene match. Germline CDR1 is SGHRS and CDR2 is YFSETQ. This CDR3 comprises 15 residues.

The chain uses TRBV9 and TRBJ1-2; 9 nucleotides line up with TRBD1. The CDR3 is made up of 15 amino acids. V shed 5 bases, J shed 7 bases, and the junction held 12 bases outside the gene matches. CDR1 is SGDLS, CDR2 YYNGEE, per germline. The CDR3 coding sequence is TGTGCCAGCAGTAATACAGGGGGCGCGAGTAGTGGCTACACCTTC. Encoded protein: CASSNTGGASSGYTF. Together with reference TRBV9 and TRBJ1-2, the CDR3 gives the full variable domain: DSGVTQTPKHLITATGQRVTLRCSPRSGDLSVYWYQQSLDQGLQFLIQYYNGEERAKGNILERFSAQQFPDLHSELNLSSLELGDSALYFCASSNTGGASSGYTFGSGTRLTVV.

This chain joins TRBV4-3 and TRBJ1-5; D is uncertain. CDR1 is LGHNA and CDR2 is YSLEER in the germline V gene. Trimming took off 3 bases at V and 4 bases at J, with 10 bases between the two ends. The length of the CDR3 is 14 residues. As DNA, the CDR3 is TGCGCCAGCAGCCAGGGGAGGTTTAATCAGCCCCAGCATTTT. Amino acids: CASSQGRFNQPQHF.

The chain has TRBV19 and TRBJ1-5; 10 bases agree with TRBD1. The germline V gene has CDR1 LNHDA and CDR2 SQIVND (reference sequence). Unmatched junction bases numbered 10, after V lost 6 bases and J lost 14 bases. This CDR3 is 13 amino acids long. CDR3 DNA sequence: TGTGCCAGTAGAGACAGGGGGCAAAAGAGTGAGCATTTT. It translates to CASRDRGQKSEHF.